The rows below give T cell receptor beta chains drawn from one sample of a study of PD-L1 blockade in urothelial cancer. Produced via immunoSEQ multiplex PCR; TCRdb's table is partial and in-frame only. Among about 29,000 clones listed, 80% to 85% were seen once. Sequences were derived from PBMCs, sampled around atezolizumab (anti-PD-L1) treatment. The receptors were gathered from an older man with urothelial cancer. CDR3s include the opening cysteine and the closing phenylalanine or tryptophan. D genes are given only for firm matches. Size is stated for part of the rows, as once, few or many counts, or as a class when the clone is expanded.

size: once
J: TRBJ1-1
D: TRBD1
V: TRBV5-1
CDR3: CASRPTTGANTEAFF
DNA: TGCGCCAGCAGACCTACTACAGGGGCGAACACTGAAGCTTTCTTT

size: NA
J: TRBJ1-1
D: NA
V: TRBV4-3
CDR3: CASSQGAAFLGTEAFF
DNA: TGCGCCAGCAGCCAAGGGGCAGCTTTTTTAGGCACTGAAGCTTTCTTT

size: NA
J: TRBJ1-5
D: NA
V: TRBV6-1
CDR3: CASSDQGFSNQPQHF
DNA: TGTGCCAGCAGTGATCAGGGGTTTAGCAATCAGCCCCAGCATTTT

size: NA
J: TRBJ2-7
D: TRBD2
V: TRBV27
CDR3: CASSPGLAGVEQYF
DNA: TGTGCCAGCAGTCCGGGACTAGCGGGAGTCGAGCAGTACTTC

size: once
J: TRBJ1-5
D: TRBD1
V: TRBV7-8
CDR3: CASSVRDRSLGRNQPQHF
DNA: TGTGCCAGCAGCGTCCGGGACAGGAGTTTAGGGAGGAATCAGCCCCAGCATTTT

size: NA
J: TRBJ1-1
D: TRBD1
V: TRBV29-1
CDR3: CSGDRGMNTEAFF
DNA: TGCAGCGGGGACAGGGGAATGAACACTGAAGCTTTCTTT

size: NA
J: TRBJ2-7
D: TRBD1
V: TRBV2
CDR3: CASSHLQGADDEQYF
DNA: TGTGCCAGCAGTCACCTACAGGGGGCTGACGACGAGCAGTACTTC

size: NA
J: TRBJ2-3
D: TRBD2
V: TRBV4-2
CDR3: CASSQPGLAGGQVSQYF
DNA: TGTGCCAGCAGCCAACCCGGACTAGCGGGGGGGCAAGTCTCGCAGTATTTT

size: NA
J: TRBJ2-7
D: NA
V: TRBV30
CDR3: CAWERRGEQYF
DNA: TGTGCCTGGGAACGTCGGGGCGAGCAGTACTTC

size: NA
J: TRBJ1-2
D: NA
V: TRBV7-9
CDR3: CASSSTVGGGYTF
DNA: TGTGCCAGCAGCTCGACAGTGGGAGGTGGCTACACCTTC

size: NA
J: TRBJ2-3
D: NA
V: TRBV25-1
CDR3: CASSASLSTDTQYF
DNA: TGTGCCAGCAGTGCCAGTCTTAGCACAGATACGCAGTATTTT

size: few
J: TRBJ2-1
D: NA
V: TRBV18
CDR3: CASSPYTEAEQFF
DNA: TGTGCCAGCTCACCGTACACGGAGGCCGAGCAGTTCTTC

size: NA
J: TRBJ2-3
D: TRBD2
V: TRBV15
CDR3: CATSPRTSVYTQYF
DNA: TGTGCCACCAGCCCGCGGACTAGCGTGTATACGCAGTATTTT

size: few
J: TRBJ2-1
D: NA
V: TRBV7-9
CDR3: CASSDPRSSYNEQFF
DNA: TGTGCCAGCAGCGATCCGAGATCCTCCTACAATGAGCAGTTCTTC

size: few
J: TRBJ1-2
D: NA
V: TRBV4-3
CDR3: CASSQDTGPRRAYGYTF
DNA: TGCGCCAGCAGCCAAGATACAGGGCCCCGAAGAGCGTATGGCTACACCTTC

size: NA
J: TRBJ1-5
D: NA
V: TRBV27
CDR3: CASSSGGGQPQHF
DNA: TGTGCCAGCAGTTCGGGCGGGGGTCAGCCCCAGCATTTT

size: NA
J: TRBJ2-3
D: NA
V: TRBV19
CDR3: CASRDNQGPSTDTQYF
DNA: TGTGCCAGTAGGGACAATCAGGGTCCTAGCACAGATACGCAGTATTTT

size: NA
J: TRBJ2-7
D: TRBD1
V: TRBV7-8
CDR3: CASSRTGGVSYEQYF
DNA: TGTGCCAGCAGCCGTACAGGGGGCGTCTCTTACGAGCAGTACTTC

size: NA
J: TRBJ1-2
D: TRBD1
V: TRBV10-3
CDR3: CAISDLTGGGGYTF
DNA: TGTGCCATCAGTGATTTAACAGGGGGCGGCGGCTACACCTTC

size: NA
J: TRBJ1-2
D: NA
V: TRBV13
CDR3: CASSLGGGNFYGYTF
DNA: TGTGCCAGCAGCTTGGGGGGTGGTAACTTCTATGGCTACACCTTC

size: once
J: TRBJ1-1
D: TRBD1
V: TRBV18
CDR3: CASSEVVTGGGTEAFF
DNA: TGTGCCAGCTCAGAAGTTGTTACAGGGGGCGGCACTGAAGCTTTCTTT

size: few
J: TRBJ1-1
D: NA
V: TRBV7-3
CDR3: CASSLELNTEAFF
DNA: TGTGCCAGCAGCTTAGAGCTGAACACTGAAGCTTTCTTT

size: once
J: TRBJ1-1
D: NA
V: TRBV5-5
CDR3: CASSFQTNTEAFF
DNA: TGTGCCAGCAGCTTCCAGACTAACACTGAAGCTTTCTTT

size: NA
J: TRBJ1-6
D: NA
V: TRBV7-2
CDR3: CASSLDFGGDSPLHF
DNA: TGTGCCAGCAGCTTAGACTTCGGGGGGGATTCACCCCTCCACTTT

size: NA
J: TRBJ1-5
D: NA
V: TRBV2
CDR3: CASGQSRNQPQHF
DNA: TGTGCCAGCGGACAGAGTAGGAATCAGCCCCAGCATTTT

size: NA
J: TRBJ2-2
D: TRBD1
V: TRBV7-3
CDR3: CASSETGTGELFF
DNA: TGTGCCAGCAGCGAGACAGGGACCGGGGAGCTGTTTTTT

size: NA
J: TRBJ2-1
D: NA
V: TRBV5-6
CDR3: CASSASPGKSSNEQFF
DNA: TGTGCCAGCAGCGCGTCCCCGGGGAAAAGCTCCAATGAGCAGTTCTTC

size: NA
J: TRBJ2-1
D: NA
V: TRBV9
CDR3: CASSAGDLVSEQFF
DNA: TGTGCCAGCAGCGCCGGGGACTTAGTATCTGAGCAGTTCTTC

size: few
J: TRBJ2-1
D: TRBD2
V: TRBV6-6
CDR3: CASSKPTSGLTLEQFF
DNA: TGTGCCAGCAGTAAGCCCACTAGCGGGTTAACTCTTGAGCAGTTCTTC

size: NA
J: TRBJ2-7
D: TRBD2
V: TRBV6-4
CDR3: CASRSLGGEFPYEQYF
DNA: TGTGCCAGCAGGAGCTTGGGAGGGGAGTTCCCCTACGAGCAGTACTTC

size: few
J: TRBJ1-6
D: NA
V: TRBV30
CDR3: CAWRSGSGLSNSPLHF
DNA: TGTGCCTGGAGATCAGGGTCAGGGTTAAGTAATTCACCCCTCCACTTT

size: NA
J: TRBJ2-2
D: NA
V: TRBV28
CDR3: CASSLFQGMAGELFF
DNA: TGTGCCAGCAGTTTATTCCAGGGTATGGCCGGGGAGCTGTTTTTT

size: NA
J: TRBJ1-2
D: NA
V: TRBV4-1
CDR3: CASSQDSRVGGYTF
DNA: TGCGCCAGCAGCCAAGATTCCAGGGTGGGCGGCTACACCTTC

size: NA
J: TRBJ1-2
D: TRBD1
V: TRBV7-9
CDR3: CASSSGQVLYGYTF
DNA: TGTGCCAGCAGCTCCGGACAGGTCTTATATGGCTACACCTTC

size: NA
J: TRBJ2-7
D: TRBD1
V: TRBV5-1
CDR3: CASSLGTGPIYEQYF
DNA: TGCGCCAGCAGCTTAGGGACAGGGCCTATCTACGAGCAGTACTTC

size: NA
J: TRBJ1-2
D: NA
V: TRBV6-1
CDR3: CASSEVMGGNYGYTF
DNA: TGTGCCAGCAGTGAAGTAATGGGGGGGAACTATGGCTACACCTTC

size: NA
J: TRBJ2-5
D: NA
V: TRBV6-1
CDR3: CASSADPQGKETQYF
DNA: TGTGCCAGCAGTGCCGATCCACAGGGAAAAGAGACCCAGTACTTC

size: NA
J: TRBJ1-4
D: NA
V: TRBV18
CDR3: CASSPQTGFTEKLFF
DNA: TGTGCCAGCTCACCTCAAACAGGGTTTACTGAAAAACTGTTTTTT

size: NA
J: TRBJ2-7
D: TRBD2
V: TRBV6-6
CDR3: CASREAGSYEQYF
DNA: TGTGCCAGCCGGGAAGCGGGGTCCTACGAGCAGTACTTC

size: NA
J: TRBJ2-3
D: NA
V: TRBV5-4
CDR3: CASSRDSTDTQYF
DNA: TGTGCCAGCAGCCGGGACTCTACGGATACGCAGTATTTT

size: NA
J: TRBJ1-1
D: TRBD1
V: TRBV5-5
CDR3: CASSPPGQGSTEAFF
DNA: TGTGCCAGCAGCCCCCCGGGACAGGGGAGCACTGAAGCTTTCTTT

size: NA
J: TRBJ2-1
D: TRBD2
V: TRBV4-2
CDR3: CASSQEPGLAGDGHNEQFF
DNA: TGTGCCAGCAGCCAAGAACCGGGACTAGCGGGAGACGGACACAATGAGCAGTTCTTC

size: NA
J: TRBJ1-5
D: NA
V: TRBV6-5
CDR3: CASRPRQTSHQPQHF
DNA: TGTGCCAGCAGGCCTAGACAGACATCCCATCAGCCCCAGCATTTT

size: NA
J: TRBJ1-1
D: TRBD1
V: TRBV5-6
CDR3: CASSPWTGGYSNTEAFF
DNA: TGTGCCAGCAGCCCCTGGACAGGGGGTTATTCGAACACTGAAGCTTTCTTT

size: NA
J: TRBJ2-6
D: TRBD2
V: TRBV5-1
CDR3: CASSWGGSGANVLTF
DNA: TGCGCCAGCAGCTGGGGGGGCTCTGGGGCCAACGTCCTGACTTTC

size: once
J: TRBJ1-2
D: TRBD1
V: TRBV7-2
CDR3: CASSTSRGLSYGYTF
DNA: TGTGCCAGCAGCACCTCCAGGGGGTTGAGCTATGGCTACACCTTC

size: NA
J: TRBJ2-5
D: TRBD2
V: TRBV27
CDR3: CASSYSGSGETQYF
DNA: TGTGCCAGCAGTTACAGCGGGAGCGGAGAGACCCAGTACTTC

size: NA
J: TRBJ2-7
D: NA
V: TRBV4-3
CDR3: CASSQALGAYEQYF
DNA: TGCGCCAGCAGCCAAGCCCTAGGCGCCTACGAGCAGTACTTC

size: NA
J: TRBJ2-7
D: TRBD2
V: TRBV2
CDR3: CASRTSGRSYEQYF
DNA: TGTGCCAGCCGGACTAGCGGGCGCTCCTACGAGCAGTACTTC

size: NA
J: TRBJ2-3
D: TRBD2
V: TRBV2
CDR3: CASRGGTDTQYF
DNA: TGTGCCAGCAGGGGAGGGACAGATACGCAGTATTTT

size: NA
J: TRBJ1-1
D: NA
V: TRBV28
CDR3: CASSPHTGNTEAFF
DNA: TGTGCCAGCAGTCCGCACACAGGGAATACTGAAGCTTTCTTT

size: once
J: TRBJ1-1
D: TRBD1
V: TRBV19
CDR3: CASNRDRNTEAFF
DNA: TGTGCCAGTAATCGGGACAGAAACACTGAAGCTTTCTTT